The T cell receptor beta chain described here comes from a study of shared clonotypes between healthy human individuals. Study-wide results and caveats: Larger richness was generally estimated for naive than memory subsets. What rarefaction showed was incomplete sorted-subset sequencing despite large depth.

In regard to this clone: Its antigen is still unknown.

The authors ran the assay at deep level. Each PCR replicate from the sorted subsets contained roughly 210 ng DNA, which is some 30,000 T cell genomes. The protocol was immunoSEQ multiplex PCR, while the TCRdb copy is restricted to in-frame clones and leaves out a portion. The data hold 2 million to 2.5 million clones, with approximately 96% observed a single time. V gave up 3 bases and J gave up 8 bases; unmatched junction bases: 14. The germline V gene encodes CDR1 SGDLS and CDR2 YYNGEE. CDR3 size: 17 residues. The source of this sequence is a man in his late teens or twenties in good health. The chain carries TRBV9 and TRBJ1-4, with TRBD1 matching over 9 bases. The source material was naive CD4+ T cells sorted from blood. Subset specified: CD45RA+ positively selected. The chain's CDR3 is CASSGRDREKGGEKLFF. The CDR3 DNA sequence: TGTGCCAGCAGCGGACGGGACAGGGAAAAGGGAGGCGAAAAACTGTTTTTT. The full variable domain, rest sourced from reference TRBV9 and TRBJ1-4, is DSGVTQTPKHLITATGQRVTLRCSPRSGDLSVYWYQQSLDQGLQFLIQYYNGEERAKGNILERFSAQQFPDLHSELNLSSLELGDSALYFCASSGRDREKGGEKLFFGSGTQLSVL.